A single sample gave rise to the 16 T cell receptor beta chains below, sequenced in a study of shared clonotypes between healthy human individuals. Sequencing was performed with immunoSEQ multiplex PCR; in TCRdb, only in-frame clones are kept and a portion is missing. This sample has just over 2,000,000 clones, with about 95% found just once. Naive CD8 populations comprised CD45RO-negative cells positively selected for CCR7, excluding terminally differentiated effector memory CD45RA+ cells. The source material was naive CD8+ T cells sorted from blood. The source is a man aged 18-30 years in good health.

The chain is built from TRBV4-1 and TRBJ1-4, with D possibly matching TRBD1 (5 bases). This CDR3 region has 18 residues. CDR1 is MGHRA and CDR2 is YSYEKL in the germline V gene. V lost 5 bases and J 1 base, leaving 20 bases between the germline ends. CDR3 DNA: TGCGCCAGCAGCTTCATAGACAGCGAGGTCGAAACTAATGAAAAACTGTTTTTT. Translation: CASSFIDSEVETNEKLFF.

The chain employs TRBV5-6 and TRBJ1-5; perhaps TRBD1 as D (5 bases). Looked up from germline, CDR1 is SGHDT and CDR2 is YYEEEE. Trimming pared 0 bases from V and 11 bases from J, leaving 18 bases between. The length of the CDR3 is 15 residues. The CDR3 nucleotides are TGTGCCAGCAGCTTGGCAGGGAGAGGGCCGGAGTCCCAGCATTTT. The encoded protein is CASSLAGRGPESQHF.

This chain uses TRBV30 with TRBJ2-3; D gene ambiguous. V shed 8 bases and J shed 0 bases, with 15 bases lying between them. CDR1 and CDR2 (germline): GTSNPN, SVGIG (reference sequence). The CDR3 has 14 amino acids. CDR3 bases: TGTGCCGCTGAGACACTTAAAAGCACAGATACGCAGTATTTT. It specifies CAAETLKSTDTQYF.

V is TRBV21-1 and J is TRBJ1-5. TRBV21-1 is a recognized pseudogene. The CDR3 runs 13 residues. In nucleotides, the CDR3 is TGTGCCAGCAGCAAAATCTCCACTCAGCCCCAGCATTTT. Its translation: CASSKISTQPQHF.

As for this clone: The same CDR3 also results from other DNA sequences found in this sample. Here the CDR3 DNA reads TGCGCCAGCAGCTTTCCGGGGGACTACGAGCAGTACTTC. Its protein product is CASSFPGDYEQYF. The chain uses TRBV5-1 and TRBJ2-7, with D possibly matching TRBD2 (6 bases). Trimming stripped 2 bases from V and 3 bases from J, with 9 bases between. The CDR3 loop spans 13 amino acids. Per the germline V gene, CDR1 is SGHRS and CDR2 is YFSETQ.

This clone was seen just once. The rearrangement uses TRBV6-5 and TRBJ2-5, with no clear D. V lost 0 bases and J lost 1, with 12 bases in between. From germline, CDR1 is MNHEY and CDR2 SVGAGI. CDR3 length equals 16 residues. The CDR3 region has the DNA TGTGCCAGCAGTTACTCACCCGCAGGCCCCCAAGAGACCCAGTACTTC. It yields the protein CASSYSPAGPQETQYF.

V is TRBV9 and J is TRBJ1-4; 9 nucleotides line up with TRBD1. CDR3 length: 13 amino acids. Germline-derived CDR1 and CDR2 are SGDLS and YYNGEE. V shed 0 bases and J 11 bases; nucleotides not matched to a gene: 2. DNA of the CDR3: TGTGCCAGCAGCGTAGGGACAGGGGTCAAACTGTTTTTT. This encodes CASSVGTGVKLFF.

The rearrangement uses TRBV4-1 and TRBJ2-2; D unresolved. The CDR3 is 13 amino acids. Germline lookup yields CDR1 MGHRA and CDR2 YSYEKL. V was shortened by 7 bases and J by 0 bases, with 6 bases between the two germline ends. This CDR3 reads CASKPPNTGELFF. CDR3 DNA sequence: TGCGCCAGCAAACCCCCGAACACCGGGGAGCTGTTTTTT.

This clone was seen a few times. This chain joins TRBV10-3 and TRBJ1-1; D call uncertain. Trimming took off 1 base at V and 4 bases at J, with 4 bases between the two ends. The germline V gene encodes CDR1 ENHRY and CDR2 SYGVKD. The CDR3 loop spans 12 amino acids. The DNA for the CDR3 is TGTGCCATCAGTGAGTTGGGCACTGAAGCTTTCTTT. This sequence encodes CAISELGTEAFF.

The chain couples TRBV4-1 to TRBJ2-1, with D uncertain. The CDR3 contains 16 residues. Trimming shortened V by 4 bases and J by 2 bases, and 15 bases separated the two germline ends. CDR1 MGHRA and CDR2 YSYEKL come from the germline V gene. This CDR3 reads CASSLAEELTYNEQFF. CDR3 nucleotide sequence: TGCGCCAGCAGCCTCGCGGAAGAGCTCACCTACAATGAGCAGTTCTTC.

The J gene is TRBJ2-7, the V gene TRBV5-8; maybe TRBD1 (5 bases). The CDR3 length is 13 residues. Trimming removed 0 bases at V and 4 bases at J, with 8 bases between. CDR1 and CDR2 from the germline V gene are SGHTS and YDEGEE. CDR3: CASSLAAGYEQYF. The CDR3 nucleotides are TGTGCCAGCAGCTTGGCCGCAGGGTACGAGCAGTACTTC.

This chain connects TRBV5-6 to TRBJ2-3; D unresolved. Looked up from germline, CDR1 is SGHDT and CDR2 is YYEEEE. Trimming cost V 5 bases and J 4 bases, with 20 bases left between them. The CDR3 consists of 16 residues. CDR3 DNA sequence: TGTGCCAGCAGTTTGTTGATCCCGGCGGCGGCAGATACGCAGTATTTT. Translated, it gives CASSLLIPAAADTQYF.

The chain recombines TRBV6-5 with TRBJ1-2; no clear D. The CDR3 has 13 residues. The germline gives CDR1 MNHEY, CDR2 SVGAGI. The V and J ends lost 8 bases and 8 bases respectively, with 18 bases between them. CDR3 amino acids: CASLTGTSGGYTF. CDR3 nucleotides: TGTGCCAGCCTCACGGGAACTTCGGGCGGCTACACCTTC.

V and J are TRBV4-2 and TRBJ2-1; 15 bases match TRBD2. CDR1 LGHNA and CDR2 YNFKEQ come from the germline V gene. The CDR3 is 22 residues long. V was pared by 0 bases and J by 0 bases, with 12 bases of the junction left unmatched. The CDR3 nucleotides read TGTGCCAGCAGCCAAGATCCCTCCGGGACTAGCGGGGGGTCGAGCTCCTACAATGAGCAGTTCTTC. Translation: CASSQDPSGTSGGSSSYNEQFF.

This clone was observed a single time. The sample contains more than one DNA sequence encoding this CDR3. In DNA form, the CDR3 reads TGTGCCAGCCGTAGACGTGGAGGCACAGATACGCAGTATTTT. Protein: CASRRRGGTDTQYF. The rearrangement links TRBV27 to TRBJ2-3, with D unclear. This CDR3 contains 14 residues. Germline CDR1 reads MNHEY; CDR2 reads SMNVEV (reference sequence). The V end was cut by 8 bases, the J end by 1 base, with 13 bases between.

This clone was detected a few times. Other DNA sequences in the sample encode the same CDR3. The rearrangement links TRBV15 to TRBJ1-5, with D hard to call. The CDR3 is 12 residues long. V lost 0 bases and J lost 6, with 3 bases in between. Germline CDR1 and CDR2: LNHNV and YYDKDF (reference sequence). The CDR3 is CATSRESQPQHF. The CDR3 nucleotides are TGTGCCACCAGCAGAGAGAGTCAGCCCCAGCATTTT.